This record covers a single T cell receptor (beta chain). The CDR3 has 14 residues. The V end was cut by 4 bases, the J end by 2 bases, with 12 bases between. Germline lookup yields CDR1 LNHDA and CDR2 SQIVND (reference sequence). The naive CD8 fraction comprised CD45RO-negative cells positively selected for CCR7 and excluded terminally differentiated effector memory CD45RA+ cells. This sample is drawn from a study of shared clonotypes between healthy human individuals. In the source study's methods: From ImmunoSEQ came sequences covering only the junction and carrying no quality scores, so filtering differed. Generated by immunoSEQ multiplex PCR, the TCRdb table keeps only in-frame clones and is missing some. The DNA was the basis for D and trimming; V, J and clone size are from that table. The table includes about 680,000 clones, just over 90% detected once.

The sequencing sample was made of naive CD8+ T cells sorted from blood. The J gene is TRBJ2-7, the V gene TRBV19; no reliable D call. The TCR was taken from a man aged 30 to 39 in good health. The CDR3: CASSTPGNTYEQYF. DNA for the CDR3: TGTGCCAGTAGTACCCCAGGCAATACCTACGAGCAGTACTTC.